These 5 T cell receptor beta chains were sequenced from one sample in a study of blood T cell repertoires in COVID-19. The protocol was immunoSEQ multiplex PCR, while the TCRdb copy is restricted to in-frame clones and leaves out a portion. Of 300,000 to 350,000 clones detected, around nine tenths appear once; the ten largest clones hold around 4.6%. Sequences were obtained from PBMCs or T cells enriched from blood (not recorded which). These receptors all come from a man aged 30-40 years who had recovered from COVID-19.

The chain joins TRBV28 to TRBJ1-6; a possible D gene is TRBD1 (5 bases). The CDR3 runs to 13 residues. Germline V CDR1 and CDR2: MDHEN, SYDVKM. V lost 9 bases and J 6 bases, leaving 12 bases between the germline ends. The CDR3 DNA reads as TGTGCCAGTTTCGGGACTGCTAATTCACCCCTCCACTTT. Protein: CASFGTANSPLHF. The full variable domain, with the rest looked up from reference TRBV28 and TRBJ1-6, is DVKVTQSSRYLVKRTGEKVFLECVQDMDHENMFWYRQDPGLGLRLIYFSYDVKMKEKGDIPEGYSVSREKKERFSLILESASTNQTSMYLCASFGTANSPLHFGNGTRLTVT.

This sequence joins TRBV13 and TRBJ2-5; 7 nucleotides agree with TRBD1. This CDR3 is 16 amino acids long. Germline V gene lookup returns CDR1 PRHDT and CDR2 FYEKMQ (reference sequence). J was trimmed by 2 bases and V by 5 bases; bases with no gene match: 11. The CDR3 is CASSPPGTASQETQYF. As DNA, the CDR3 is TGTGCCAGCAGCCCCCCTGGGACAGCTAGTCAAGAGACCCAGTACTTC.

In this sample, this clone turned up once. This chain links TRBV15 with TRBJ1-4; D may be TRBD1 (5 bases). From germline, CDR1 is LNHNV and CDR2 YYDKDF (reference sequence). The germline V and J ends were trimmed by 3 bases and 5 bases, with 16 bases remaining between them. CDR3 size: 16 residues. As DNA, the CDR3 is TGTGCCACCAGCAGGTGGCCAAAGGACAAAAATGAAAAACTGTTTTTT. Protein: CATSRWPKDKNEKLFF.

In this sample, this clone turned up once. The chain combines TRBV2 with TRBJ2-1, with 9 positions matching TRBD2. Germline lookup yields CDR1 SNHLY and CDR2 FYNNEI. The junction had 11 bases not matched to a gene; V was cut back by 10 bases and J by 4 bases. CDR3 length equals 15 residues. The CDR3 region has the DNA TGTGCCATCCCGCGGGCGCGGGGGGGTTACAATGAGCAGTTCTTC. Translating gives CAIPRARGGYNEQFF.

The J gene is TRBJ1-3, the V gene TRBV9; a possible D gene is TRBD1 (6 bases). The CDR3 sequence is 16 residues long. In germline, CDR1 is SGDLS, CDR2 YYNGEE. V shed 0 bases and J shed 0 bases, with 10 bases lying between them. As DNA, the CDR3 is TGTGCCAGCAGCGTAGTGCCGGGACACTCTGGAAACACCATATATTTT. Translating it yields CASSVVPGHSGNTIYF. Filled out from reference TRBV9 and TRBJ1-3, the complete variable domain reads DSGVTQTPKHLITATGQRVTLRCSPRSGDLSVYWYQQSLDQGLQFLIQYYNGEERAKGNILERFSAQQFPDLHSELNLSSLELGDSALYFCASSVVPGHSGNTIYFGEGSWLTVV.